Included here is one T cell receptor (beta chain) sequence, with context. RNA was isolated and reverse transcribed to cDNA, the sequencing template. Produced via immunoSEQ multiplex PCR; TCRdb's table is partial and in-frame only. The table shows more than 95,000 clones, with around three fifths occurring only once. V lost 3 bases and J lost 5, with 23 bases in between. Germline V gene data show CDR1 as SGHDT and CDR2 as YYEEEE. CDR3 length: 17 amino acids. The sorting of PBMCs gave CD4+ and CD8+ T cells. These data belong to a study of CD8+ T cells in alopecia areata. The chain is built from TRBV5-6 and TRBJ1-1; unclear D gene. Sequenced: CD4+ T cells sorted from blood. The sequence was obtained from a human donor in good health. This CDR3 is CASSSRVIFPLGTEAFF. As DNA, the CDR3 is TGTGCCAGCAGCTCGCGTGTTATATTTCCTCTCGGGACTGAAGCTTTCTTT. Filled out from reference TRBV5-6 and TRBJ1-1, the complete variable domain reads DAGVTQSPTHLIKTRGQQVTLRCSPKSGHDTVSWYQQALGQGPQFIFQYYEEEERQRGNFPDRFSGHQFPNYSSELNVNALLLGDSALYLCASSSRVIFPLGTEAFFGQGTRLTVV.